Presented here are 22 T cell receptor beta chains from one specimen sequenced in a study of blood T cell repertoires in COVID-19. Assay: immunoSEQ multiplex PCR; the TCRdb copy retains only in-frame clones and omits some. This sample has approximately 250,000 clones, with 84% found just once. Sequences were obtained from peripheral blood. The receptors derive from a man aged 35-49 years who had recovered from COVID-19.

This sequence joins TRBV5-8 and TRBJ1-1; TRBD1 matches 10 bases. V gave up 4 bases and J gave up 5 bases; unmatched junction bases: 5. The germline V gene encodes CDR1 SGHTS and CDR2 YDEGEE. The CDR3 totals 14 residues. The CDR3 bases are TGTGCCAGCAGCCGGGACAGGGGAAATACTGAAGCTTTCTTT. The encoded protein is CASSRDRGNTEAFF.

The chain recombines TRBV10-3 with TRBJ1-4, with 8 bases lining up with TRBD1. Germline V gene data show CDR1 as ENHRY and CDR2 as SYGVKD. The CDR3 runs to 14 residues. The V gene end was trimmed by 0 bases and the J gene end by 8 bases; junction bases not matched to a gene: 2. This chain's CDR3 is CAISESRGQEKLFF. The CDR3 coding sequence is TGTGCCATCAGTGAGTCCAGGGGGCAAGAAAAACTGTTTTTT.

The chain uses TRBV4-1 and TRBJ1-1; D gene ambiguous. Trimming cost V 0 bases and J 1 base, with 12 bases left between them. Germline V lookup: CDR1 MGHRA, CDR2 YSYEKL. The CDR3 is 16 amino acids. Here the CDR3 reads CASSQDPPGGNTEAFF. Written as DNA, the CDR3 is TGCGCCAGCAGCCAAGATCCCCCGGGAGGGAACACTGAAGCTTTCTTT.

The chain carries TRBV20-1 and TRBJ2-3; a possible D gene is TRBD2 (5 bases). Germline CDR1 reads DFQATT; CDR2 reads SNEGSKA (reference sequence). This CDR3 spans 15 amino acids. V shed 3 bases and J shed 6 bases, with 19 bases lying between them. The CDR3: CSASLLGSVTDTQYF. CDR3 in DNA: TGCAGTGCTAGTCTCTTGGGTAGCGTGACGGATACGCAGTATTTT.

The rearrangement uses TRBV6-5 and TRBJ2-7; no definite D call. CDR3 length: 16 residues. V was clipped by 4 bases and J by 2 bases, with 18 bases between them. CDR1 is MNHEY and CDR2 is SVGAGI in the germline V gene. The CDR3 region has the DNA TGTGCCAGCAGTTCCGCGACCCGCCGCGGTGCCTACGAGCAGTACTTC. It codes for CASSSATRRGAYEQYF.

The chain joins TRBV4-3 to TRBJ2-1; possibly TRBD2 for D (6 bases). The germline V and J ends were trimmed by 4 bases and 9 bases, with 22 bases remaining between them. The CDR3 contains 16 residues. From germline, CDR1 is LGHNA and CDR2 YSLEER. The CDR3 loop reads CASSRSGATLQGEQFF. The DNA for the CDR3 is TGCGCCAGCAGCCGTAGCGGAGCCACCCTACAAGGTGAGCAGTTCTTC.

This chain joins TRBV30 and TRBJ1-2; 10 bases are a match to TRBD1. With 5 bases clipped from V and 7 bases from J, the junction kept 1 base outside the gene matches. This CDR3 is 11 amino acids long. Germline V gene lookup returns CDR1 GTSNPN and CDR2 SVGIG (reference sequence). CDR3 DNA: TGTGCCTGGGGACAGGGGGGTGGCTACACCTTC. It translates to CAWGQGGGYTF.

The rearrangement uses TRBV11-3 and TRBJ2-5; D gene unclear. Trimming stripped 1 base from V and 2 bases from J, with 11 bases between. The germline V gene encodes CDR1 SGHNT and CDR2 YENEEA. CDR3 length: 15 amino acids. This CDR3 is CASSLGGSAQETQYF. DNA of the CDR3: TGTGCCAGCAGCTTAGGCGGCTCCGCTCAAGAGACCCAGTACTTC. The full variable domain, in which reference TRBV11-3 and TRBJ2-5 provide the parts outside the CDR3, is EAGVVQSPRYKIIEKKQPVAFWCNPISGHNTLYWYLQNLGQGPELLIRYENEEAVDDSQLPKDRFSAERLKGVDSTLKIQPAELGDSAVYLCASSLGGSAQETQYFGPGTRLLVL.

In its sample, this clone was seen a few times. The chain couples TRBV18 to TRBJ2-7; weak D call: TRBD1 (6 bases). Trimming removed 3 bases at V and 1 base at J, with 13 bases between. The germline V gene encodes CDR1 KGHSH and CDR2 LQKENI. The CDR3 consists of 15 residues. The CDR3 region has the DNA TGTGCCAGCTCACCCCACAGGGAACGATCCTACGAGCAGTACTTC. It specifies CASSPHRERSYEQYF. The full variable domain, rest sourced from reference TRBV18 and TRBJ2-7, is NAGVMQNPRHLVRRRGQEARLRCSPMKGHSHVYWYRQLPEEGLKFMVYLQKENIIDESGMPKERFSAEFPKEGPSILRIQQVVRGDSAAYFCASSPHRERSYEQYFGPGTRLTVT.

CDR3 region: CASSLRVKETQYF. The CDR3 DNA is TGCGCCAGCAGCCTAAGAGTAAAAGAGACCCAGTACTTC. V gene TRBV4-3 combines with J gene TRBJ2-5; D not certain. V lost 4 bases and J 3 bases, leaving 9 bases between the germline ends. From germline, CDR1 is LGHNA and CDR2 YSLEER. This CDR3 comprises 13 residues.

The J gene is TRBJ2-3, the V gene TRBV10-1, with 10 bases that match TRBD2. CDR1 is WNHNN and CDR2 is SYGVQD in the germline V gene (reference sequence). CDR3 length: 15 amino acids. Losses at the gene ends were 4 bases for V and 5 bases for J; bases not matched to a gene: 6. The chain's CDR3 is CASSVLAGEKDTQYF. The CDR3 nucleotides are TGCGCCAGCAGTGTCCTAGCGGGAGAAAAAGATACGCAGTATTTT.

J is TRBJ2-7 and V is TRBV2; perhaps TRBD1 as D (7 bases). From germline, CDR1 is SNHLY and CDR2 FYNNEI. This CDR3 is built from 13 residues. The V end lost 6 bases, the J end lost 3 bases, and 12 bases lay between the germline ends. CDR3 protein: CASRAGQYYEQYF. The CDR3, as DNA: TGTGCCAGCAGGGCGGGACAGTACTACGAGCAGTACTTC.

This clone was seen a single time. V gene TRBV27 combines with J gene TRBJ2-3, with TRBD1 matching over 7 bases. The CDR3 has 15 amino acids. V lost 3 bases, J lost 7 bases, and 10 bases stayed unmatched. Germline CDR1 reads MNHEY; CDR2 reads SMNVEV (reference sequence). CDR3 in DNA: TGTGCCAGCAGTTTCAGGGGGTCTCTCACTAATACGCAGTATTTT. Translating it yields CASSFRGSLTNTQYF.

This chain connects TRBV9 to TRBJ1-4, with a tentative D call TRBD1 (6 bases). The V end was cut by 2 bases, the J end by 7 bases, with 12 bases between. This CDR3 region has 14 residues. Germline V CDR1 and CDR2: SGDLS, YYNGEE. Here the CDR3 DNA reads TGTGCCAGCAGCGTGGGCGAAGGGGGTGAAAAACTGTTTTTT. Its translation: CASSVGEGGEKLFF.

V usage is TRBV12-5 and J usage is TRBJ1-5, with a weak D call TRBD1 (6 bases). V gave up 0 bases and J gave up 5 bases, with 20 bases separating them. Germline lookup yields CDR1 LGHNT and CDR2 FRNRAP. The CDR3 has 18 residues. The CDR3 region has the DNA TGTGCTAGTGGTTTGGTTTCAGACGGGACAACGGTGTATCAGCCCCAGCATTTT. Encoded protein: CASGLVSDGTTVYQPQHF.

This chain links TRBV4-3 with TRBJ2-7, with D possibly TRBD2 on 7 matching bases. V was shortened by 1 base and J by 6 bases, with 13 bases between the two germline ends. The germline V gene encodes CDR1 LGHNA and CDR2 YSLEER. CDR3 length: 14 residues. The CDR3 reads CASSQGGGVTEQYF. In DNA form, the CDR3 reads TGCGCCAGCAGCCAAGGAGGGGGGGTCACCGAGCAGTACTTC.

This clone was counted a few times. The chain combines TRBV2 with TRBJ2-5; D is possibly TRBD1 (5 bases). CDR1 is SNHLY and CDR2 is FYNNEI in the germline V gene. Trimming removed 1 base from V and 5 bases from J, with 11 bases in between. This CDR3 is built from 14 residues. The CDR3 protein is CASSEGAKGETQYF. Written as DNA, the CDR3 is TGTGCCAGCAGTGAAGGGGCTAAGGGGGAGACCCAGTACTTC.

CDR3 region: CASSSGLAGVNEQFF. CDR3 coding DNA: TGTGCCAGCAGCTCCGGACTAGCGGGAGTTAATGAGCAGTTCTTC. The chain couples TRBV7-2 to TRBJ2-1; 13 bases fit TRBD2. The trim removed 4 bases at V and 7 bases at J, leaving 4 bases unmatched. Looked up from germline, CDR1 is SGHTA and CDR2 is FQGNSA. The CDR3 sequence is 15 residues long.

The rearrangement uses TRBV9 and TRBJ2-1; 9 bases agree with TRBD2. Germline V gene sequence: CDR1 SGDLS, CDR2 YYNGEE. The CDR3 contains 18 residues. The V and J ends lost 0 bases and 0 bases, in that order; junction bases with no gene match: 7. The CDR3 DNA is TGTGCCAGCAGCGTAGGGGGGCTAGCGGGACTCTCCTACAATGAGCAGTTCTTC. This gives the protein CASSVGGLAGLSYNEQFF.

This sequence joins TRBV19 and TRBJ2-5; 8 positions agree with TRBD2. The junction had 15 bases not matched to a gene; V was cut back by 4 bases and J by 5 bases. This CDR3 contains 17 residues. CDR1 is LNHDA, CDR2 SQIVND, per germline (reference sequence). CDR3 in DNA: TGTGCCAGTAGTAGACGTCGGGAGGGCCGTCCGGAGGAGACCCAGTACTTC. It translates to CASSRRREGRPEETQYF. Full variable domain (missing parts from reference TRBV19 and TRBJ2-5): DGGITQSPKYLFRKEGQNVTLSCEQNLNHDAMYWYRQDPGQGLRLIYYSQIVNDFQKGDIAEGYSVSREKKESFPLTVTSAQKNPTAFYLCASSRRREGRPEETQYFGPGTRLLVL.

V usage is TRBV15 and J usage is TRBJ2-3; D is possibly TRBD1 (6 bases). Germline CDR1 and CDR2: LNHNV and YYDKDF (reference sequence). Trimming left V 3 bases short and J 3 bases short, with 16 bases between. This CDR3 spans 16 amino acids. DNA of the CDR3: TGTGCCACCAGCAGGGGGGCCTCGCCCGGAACAGATACGCAGTATTTT. Translated, it gives CATSRGASPGTDTQYF.

V gene TRBV7-2 combines with J gene TRBJ1-1; no firm D call. Germline V gene lookup returns CDR1 SGHTA and CDR2 FQGNSA. The CDR3 has 13 residues. V dropped 5 bases and J dropped 4 bases, with 11 bases sitting between them. The CDR3 coding sequence is TGTGCCAGCAGCCCGCGGCCTCCCACTGAAGCTTTCTTT. It specifies CASSPRPPTEAFF.